These T cell receptor beta chains were read from a single sample in a study of T cell clones after liver transplantation. Sequencing used immunoSEQ multiplex PCR; TCRdb keeps in-frame clones, though not all of them. The sample records fewer than 110,000 clones, around 80% being singletons. The specimen was CD4+ T cells from blood, collected around 44 months after liver transplant. The receptors come from a human patient who received a liver transplant. Some T cells here may be from the graft donor. Both conserved end residues are part of each CDR3. D genes are given only for firm matches. Part of the rows lack a size; the others show once, few, many or a class for expanded clones.

size: NA
J: TRBJ1-1
V: TRBV4-2
length: 14
D: NA
DNA: TGTGCCAGCAGCCATGAGGGCGGGAACACTGAAGCTTTCTTT
CDR3: CASSHEGGNTEAFF

size: NA
J: TRBJ1-6
V: TRBV5-4
length: 16
D: NA
DNA: TGTGCCAGCAGCTTGGCCGGAGGGGGATTTGATTCACCCCTCCACTTT
CDR3: CASSLAGGGFDSPLHF

size: once
J: TRBJ2-7
V: TRBV4-2
length: 15
D: TRBD2
DNA: TGTGCCAGCAAACCAACTAGCGGGAGTTCCTACGAGCAGTACTTC
CDR3: CASKPTSGSSYEQYF

size: NA
J: TRBJ2-7
V: TRBV4-3
length: 17
D: NA
DNA: TGCGCCAGCAGCCAGACCTTGAGCCCCTCTCTCTTGTACGAGCAGTACTTC
CDR3: CASSQTLSPSLLYEQYF

size: NA
J: TRBJ2-5
V: TRBV9
length: 16
D: NA
DNA: TGTGCCAGCAGCATTACGGACGGGCCCCCTTTGGGAACCCAGTACTTC
CDR3: CASSITDGPPLGTQYF

size: NA
J: TRBJ1-1
V: TRBV29-1
length: 10
D: NA
DNA: TGCAGCGTTGAAGTTGGGGGAGCTTTCTTT
CDR3: CSVEVGGAFF

size: few
J: TRBJ2-7
V: TRBV7-7
length: 14
D: NA
DNA: TGTGCCAGCAGCCCTGGCCCAGGTTCCTACGAGCAGTACTTC
CDR3: CASSPGPGSYEQYF

size: NA
J: TRBJ2-5
V: TRBV5-4
length: 13
D: NA
DNA: TGTGCCAGCAGTTGGGAGGGGGGAGAGACCCAGTACTTC
CDR3: CASSWEGGETQYF

size: NA
J: TRBJ1-2
V: TRBV11-2
length: 15
D: TRBD1
DNA: TGTGCCAGCAGCTTGCGGGGGACAGGGGACTATGGCTACACCTTC
CDR3: CASSLRGTGDYGYTF

size: NA
J: TRBJ1-2
V: TRBV11-2
length: 13
D: NA
DNA: TGTGCCAGCAGCCGGGGTGGACAGTTTAGCTACACCTTC
CDR3: CASSRGGQFSYTF

size: NA
J: TRBJ2-1
V: TRBV5-1
length: 15
D: TRBD2
DNA: TGCGCCAGTGGGCTAGCGGGAGGGACCTACAATGAGCAGTTCTTC
CDR3: CASGLAGGTYNEQFF

size: NA
J: TRBJ1-1
V: TRBV5-1
length: 15
D: NA
DNA: TGCGCCAGCAGCTTGACAATTTCGGTGAACACTGAAGCTTTCTTT
CDR3: CASSLTISVNTEAFF

size: NA
J: TRBJ2-2
V: TRBV29-1
length: 13
D: TRBD2
DNA: TGCAGCGTAGCCAGTAGCGGGGCCGGGGAGCTGTTTTTT
CDR3: CSVASSGAGELFF

size: once
J: TRBJ2-3
V: TRBV6-4
length: 11
D: NA
DNA: TGTGCCAGCTCCAGCACAGATACGCAGTATTTT
CDR3: CASSSTDTQYF

size: NA
J: TRBJ2-2
V: TRBV12-5
length: 16
D: TRBD1
DNA: TGTGCTAGTGGTTTGGTACAAGGGGGCTATACCGGGGAGCTGTTTTTT
CDR3: CASGLVQGGYTGELFF

size: few
J: TRBJ1-2
V: TRBV10-1
length: 14
D: NA
DNA: TGCGCCAGCAGTAGGGTCCGAAAGACCTATGGCTACACCTTC
CDR3: CASSRVRKTYGYTF

size: NA
J: TRBJ1-2
V: TRBV6-1
length: 12
D: NA
DNA: TGTGCCAGAGGGACGCCGAGGGGAGGCTACACCTTC
CDR3: CARGTPRGGYTF

size: NA
J: TRBJ1-3
V: TRBV5-1
length: 15
D: TRBD1
DNA: TGCGCCAGCAGCGTCACAGGGGGCTCTGGAAACACCATATATTTT
CDR3: CASSVTGGSGNTIYF

size: NA
J: TRBJ2-7
V: TRBV7-3
length: 13
D: NA
DNA: TGTGCCAGCAGCCATGACAGCTCCTACGAGCAGTACTTC
CDR3: CASSHDSSYEQYF

size: NA
J: TRBJ1-2
V: TRBV11-2
length: 15
D: TRBD1
DNA: TGTGCCAGCAGCTTAGTTGGGACAGGGGGCGGCGGCTACACCTTC
CDR3: CASSLVGTGGGGYTF

size: NA
J: TRBJ1-4
V: TRBV5-1
length: 15
D: NA
DNA: TGCGCCAGCAGCTTGGGGCCACCAACTAATGAAAAACTGTTTTTT
CDR3: CASSLGPPTNEKLFF

size: NA
J: TRBJ2-1
V: TRBV6-1
length: 12
D: NA
DNA: TGTGCCAGCAGTCTTGTTTACAATGAGCAGTTCTTC
CDR3: CASSLVYNEQFF

size: once
J: TRBJ2-1
V: TRBV10-2
length: 18
D: TRBD2
DNA: TGCGCCAGCAGTGAGAGTCTAGCGGGGCCCTCACCCTACAATGAGCAGTTCTTC
CDR3: CASSESLAGPSPYNEQFF

size: NA
J: TRBJ2-3
V: TRBV7-9
length: 13
D: TRBD1
DNA: TGTGCCATCCAGGGGGCCGTGACAGATACGCAGTATTTT
CDR3: CAIQGAVTDTQYF

size: NA
J: TRBJ2-1
V: TRBV19
length: 16
D: NA
DNA: TGTGCCAGTCGCGGGAGACAGGAGGAAGCCTACAATGAGCAGTTCTTC
CDR3: CASRGRQEEAYNEQFF

size: once
J: TRBJ1-4
V: TRBV6-5
length: 14
D: NA
DNA: TGTGCCAGCAGTCCCTCCGATGGGCGGGAAAAACTGTTTTTT
CDR3: CASSPSDGREKLFF